A few counts support the clone carrying this TCR beta chain. The target antigen is unknown. The CDR3 is made up of 18 amino acids. Germline CDR1 reads GTSNPN; CDR2 reads SVGIG (reference sequence). J lost 0 bases, V lost 1 base, and 8 bases had no gene match. This entry belongs to a study of cytomegalovirus exposure and HLA in healthy donors. Study observations and caveats: In vitro work confirmed that a few CMV-associated chains recognize CMV antigens. Cytomegalovirus-associated TCR beta chains were listed, numbering over 150. Reports described diagnosis of cytomegalovirus status by the classifier as highly specific and sensitive. Later analysis associated a missense DCLRE1C variant with TCR beta V- and J-gene trimming.

60 Vbeta and 13 Jbeta primers were used in PCR. Here immunoSEQ multiplex PCR was the method, and the copy in TCRdb shows in-frame clones only, minus some. The repertoire holds approximately 150,000 clones, with over 70% as singletons. The gene calls are TRBV30 and TRBJ2-6; TRBD1 agrees at 8 bases. The sample taken for sequencing was PBMCs. The receptor was derived from a man aged 25 to 40 in good health and CMV-seronegative. The CDR3 DNA reads TGTGCCTGGAGTGGTACAGGGGGTTTAGGCTCTGGGGCCAACGTCCTGACTTTC. Its translation is CAWSGTGGLGSGANVLTF.